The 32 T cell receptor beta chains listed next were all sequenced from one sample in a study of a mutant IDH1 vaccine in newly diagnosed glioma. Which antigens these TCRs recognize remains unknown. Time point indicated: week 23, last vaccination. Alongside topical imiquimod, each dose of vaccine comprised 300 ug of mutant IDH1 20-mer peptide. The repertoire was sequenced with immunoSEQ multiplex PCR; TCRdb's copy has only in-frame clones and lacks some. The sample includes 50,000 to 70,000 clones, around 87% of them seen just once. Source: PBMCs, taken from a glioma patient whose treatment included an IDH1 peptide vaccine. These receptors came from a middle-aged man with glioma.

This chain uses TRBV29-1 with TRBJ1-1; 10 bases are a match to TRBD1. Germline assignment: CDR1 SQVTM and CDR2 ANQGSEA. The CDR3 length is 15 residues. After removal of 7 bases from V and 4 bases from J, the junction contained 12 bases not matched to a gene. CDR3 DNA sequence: TGCAGCGGGGCTGACAGGGGGCGTGTCGGCACTGAAGCTTTCTTT. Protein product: CSGADRGRVGTEAFF.

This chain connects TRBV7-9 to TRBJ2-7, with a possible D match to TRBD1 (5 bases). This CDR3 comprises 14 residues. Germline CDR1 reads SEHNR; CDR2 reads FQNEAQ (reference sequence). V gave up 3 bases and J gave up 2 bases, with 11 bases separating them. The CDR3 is CASSLGRSAYEQYF. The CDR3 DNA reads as TGTGCCAGCAGCTTGGGGCGGTCGGCCTACGAGCAGTACTTC.

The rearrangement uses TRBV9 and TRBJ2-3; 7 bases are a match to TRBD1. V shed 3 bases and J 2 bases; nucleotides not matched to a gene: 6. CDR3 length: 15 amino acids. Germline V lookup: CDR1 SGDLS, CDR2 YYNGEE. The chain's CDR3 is CASSAQTGTTDTQYF. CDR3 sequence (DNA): TGTGCCAGCAGCGCGCAGACAGGGACCACAGATACGCAGTATTTT.

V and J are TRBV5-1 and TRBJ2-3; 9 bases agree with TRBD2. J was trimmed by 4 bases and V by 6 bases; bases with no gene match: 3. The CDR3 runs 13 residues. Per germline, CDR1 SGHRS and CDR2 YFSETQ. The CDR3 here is CASMAGGADTQYF. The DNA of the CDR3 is TGCGCCAGCATGGCGGGAGGGGCAGATACGCAGTATTTT.

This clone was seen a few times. CDR3 protein: CASSPRGPPTYEQYF. Written as DNA, the CDR3 is TGTGCCAGCAGCCCCAGGGGTCCCCCGACGTACGAGCAGTACTTC. This chain uses TRBV6-5 with TRBJ2-7, with D perhaps matching TRBD1 (6 bases). The CDR3 has 15 amino acids. Germline-derived CDR1 and CDR2 are MNHEY and SVGAGI. V was pared by 6 bases and J by 4 bases, with 19 bases between.

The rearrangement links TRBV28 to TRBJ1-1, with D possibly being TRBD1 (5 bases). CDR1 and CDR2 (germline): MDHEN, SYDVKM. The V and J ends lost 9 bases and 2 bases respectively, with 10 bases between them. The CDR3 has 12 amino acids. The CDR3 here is CASTGPNTEAFF. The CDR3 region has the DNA TGTGCCAGTACAGGACCCAACACTGAAGCTTTCTTT. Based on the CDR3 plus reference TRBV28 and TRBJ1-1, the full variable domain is DVKVTQSSRYLVKRTGEKVFLECVQDMDHENMFWYRQDPGLGLRLIYFSYDVKMKEKGDIPEGYSVSREKKERFSLILESASTNQTSMYLCASTGPNTEAFFGQGTRLTVV.

The CDR3 loop is CSVLPAGMSSYNEQFF. CDR3 coding DNA: TGCAGCGTCCTACCAGCGGGTATGAGCTCCTACAATGAGCAGTTCTTC. This chain joins TRBV29-1 and TRBJ2-1; TRBD2 is a possible D gene (6 bases). Trimming removed 6 bases at V and 0 bases at J, with 18 bases between. Germline assignment: CDR1 SQVTM and CDR2 ANQGSEA. CDR3 length: 16 amino acids.

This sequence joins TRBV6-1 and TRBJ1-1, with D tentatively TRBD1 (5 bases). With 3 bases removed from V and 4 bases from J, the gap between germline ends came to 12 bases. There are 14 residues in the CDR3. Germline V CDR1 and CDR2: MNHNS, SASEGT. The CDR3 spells CASSEGGTGTEAFF. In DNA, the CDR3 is TGTGCCAGCAGTGAGGGAGGGACGGGCACTGAAGCTTTCTTT.

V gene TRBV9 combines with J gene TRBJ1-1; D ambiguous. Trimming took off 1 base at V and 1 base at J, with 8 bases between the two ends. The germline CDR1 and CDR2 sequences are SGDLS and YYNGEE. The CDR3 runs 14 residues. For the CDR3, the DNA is TGTGCCAGCAGCGTAAGAGACCGGAACACTGAAGCTTTCTTT. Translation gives CASSVRDRNTEAFF.

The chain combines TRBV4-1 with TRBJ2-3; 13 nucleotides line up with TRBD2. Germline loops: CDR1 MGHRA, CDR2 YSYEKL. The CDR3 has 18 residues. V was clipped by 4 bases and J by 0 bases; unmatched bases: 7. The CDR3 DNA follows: TGCGCCAGCAGCCTACGGACTAGCGGGAGCCCTAGCACAGATACGCAGTATTTT. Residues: CASSLRTSGSPSTDTQYF.

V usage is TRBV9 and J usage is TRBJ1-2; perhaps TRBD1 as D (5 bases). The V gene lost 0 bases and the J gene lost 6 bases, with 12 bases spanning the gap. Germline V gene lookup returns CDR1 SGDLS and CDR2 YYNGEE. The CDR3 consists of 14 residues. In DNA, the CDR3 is TGTGCCAGCAGCGTAGGGCAGGGCCCCCATGGCTACACCTTC. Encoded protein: CASSVGQGPHGYTF. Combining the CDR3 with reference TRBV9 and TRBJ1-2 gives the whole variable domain DSGVTQTPKHLITATGQRVTLRCSPRSGDLSVYWYQQSLDQGLQFLIQYYNGEERAKGNILERFSAQQFPDLHSELNLSSLELGDSALYFCASSVGQGPHGYTFGSGTRLTVV.

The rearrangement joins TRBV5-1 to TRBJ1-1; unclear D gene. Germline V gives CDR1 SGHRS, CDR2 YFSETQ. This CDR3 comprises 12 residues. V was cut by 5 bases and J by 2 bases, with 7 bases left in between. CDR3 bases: TGCGCCAGCAGAGAGGGTAACACTGAAGCTTTCTTT. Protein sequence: CASREGNTEAFF.

CDR3 sequence (DNA): TGTGCCAGCCAGGCTAGCGGGAATGAGCAGTTCTTC. It codes for CASQASGNEQFF. The chain has TRBV6-6 and TRBJ2-1, with 8 bases fitting TRBD2. Per germline, CDR1 MNHNY and CDR2 SVGAGI (reference sequence). After removal of 8 bases from V and 7 bases from J, the junction contained 4 bases not matched to a gene. The length of the CDR3 is 12 residues.

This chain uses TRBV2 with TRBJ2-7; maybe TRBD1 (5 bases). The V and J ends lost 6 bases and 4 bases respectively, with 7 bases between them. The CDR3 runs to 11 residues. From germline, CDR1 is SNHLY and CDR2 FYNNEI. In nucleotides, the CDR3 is TGTGCCAGCAGGCAGGGTTACGAGCAGTACTTC. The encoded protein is CASRQGYEQYF.

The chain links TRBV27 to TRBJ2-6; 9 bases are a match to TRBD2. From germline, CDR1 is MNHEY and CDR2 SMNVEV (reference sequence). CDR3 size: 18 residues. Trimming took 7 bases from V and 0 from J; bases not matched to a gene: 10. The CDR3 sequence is CASIKYSGGPSGANVLTF. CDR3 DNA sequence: TGTGCCAGCATTAAATATAGCGGGGGCCCCTCTGGGGCCAACGTCCTGACTTTC.

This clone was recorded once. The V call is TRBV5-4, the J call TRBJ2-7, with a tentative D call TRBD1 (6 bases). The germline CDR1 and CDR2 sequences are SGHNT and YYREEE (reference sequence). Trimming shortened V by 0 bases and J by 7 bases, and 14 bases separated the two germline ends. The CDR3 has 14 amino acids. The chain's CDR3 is CASSLARGLREQYF. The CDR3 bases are TGTGCCAGCAGCTTGGCCAGGGGATTACGTGAGCAGTACTTC.

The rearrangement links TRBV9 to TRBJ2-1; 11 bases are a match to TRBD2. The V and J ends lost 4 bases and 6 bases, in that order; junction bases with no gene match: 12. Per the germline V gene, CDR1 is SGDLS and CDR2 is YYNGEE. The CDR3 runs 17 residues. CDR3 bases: TGTGCCAGCAGCTATAGCTCAGGGGGACTAGCGGTCAATGAGCAGTTCTTC. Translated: CASSYSSGGLAVNEQFF.

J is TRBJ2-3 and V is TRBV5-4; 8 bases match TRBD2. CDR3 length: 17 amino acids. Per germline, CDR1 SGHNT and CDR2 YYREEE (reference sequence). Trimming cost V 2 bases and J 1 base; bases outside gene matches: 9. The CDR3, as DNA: TGTGCCAGCAGCTTTAACGGGAGGGCCCTCGGCACAGATACGCAGTATTTT. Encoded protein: CASSFNGRALGTDTQYF.

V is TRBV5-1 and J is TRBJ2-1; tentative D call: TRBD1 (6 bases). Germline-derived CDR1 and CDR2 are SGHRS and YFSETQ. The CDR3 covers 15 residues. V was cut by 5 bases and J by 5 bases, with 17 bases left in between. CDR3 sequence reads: CASRGEGGNNNEQFF. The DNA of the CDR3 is TGCGCCAGCAGGGGGGAAGGGGGTAACAACAATGAGCAGTTCTTC.

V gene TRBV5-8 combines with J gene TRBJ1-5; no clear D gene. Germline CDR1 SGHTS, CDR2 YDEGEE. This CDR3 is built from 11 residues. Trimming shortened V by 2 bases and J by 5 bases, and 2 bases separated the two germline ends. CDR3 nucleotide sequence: TGTGCCAGCAGCTTCGATCAGCCCCAGCATTTT. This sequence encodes CASSFDQPQHF.

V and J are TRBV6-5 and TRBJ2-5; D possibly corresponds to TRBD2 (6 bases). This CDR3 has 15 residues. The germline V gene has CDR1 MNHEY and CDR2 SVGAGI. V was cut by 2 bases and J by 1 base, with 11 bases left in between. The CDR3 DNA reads TGTGCCAGCAGTTACCAGGGACTTTTCCAAGAGACCCAGTACTTC. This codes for CASSYQGLFQETQYF.

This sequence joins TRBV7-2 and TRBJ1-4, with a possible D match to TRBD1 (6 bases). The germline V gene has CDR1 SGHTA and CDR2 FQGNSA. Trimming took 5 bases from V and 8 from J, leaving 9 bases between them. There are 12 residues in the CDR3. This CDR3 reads CASSPDREKLFF. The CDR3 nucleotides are TGTGCCAGCAGCCCTGACAGGGAAAAACTGTTTTTT.

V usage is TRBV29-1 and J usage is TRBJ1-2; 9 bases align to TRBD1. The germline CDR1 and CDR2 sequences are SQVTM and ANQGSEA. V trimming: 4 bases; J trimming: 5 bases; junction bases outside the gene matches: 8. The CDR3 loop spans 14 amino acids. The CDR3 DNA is TGCAGCGTTGTGGGGACAGGGTCCCTTTATGGCTACACCTTC. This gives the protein CSVVGTGSLYGYTF.

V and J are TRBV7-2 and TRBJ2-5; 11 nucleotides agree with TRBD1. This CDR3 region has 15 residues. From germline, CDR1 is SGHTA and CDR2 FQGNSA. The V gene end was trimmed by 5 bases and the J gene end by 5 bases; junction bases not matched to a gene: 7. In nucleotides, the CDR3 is TGTGCCAGCAGCCCGCGGACAGGGGGCACGGAGACCCAGTACTTC. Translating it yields CASSPRTGGTETQYF.

The chain's CDR3 is CASSPGLGVTDTQYF. CDR3 in DNA: TGTGCCAGCAGCCCTGGACTAGGAGTTACAGATACGCAGTATTTT. J is TRBJ2-3 and V is TRBV2, with 7 nucleotides matching TRBD2. CDR1 and CDR2 from the germline V gene are SNHLY and FYNNEI. V lost 6 bases and J lost 3; bases outside the gene matches: 9. This CDR3 is 15 amino acids long.

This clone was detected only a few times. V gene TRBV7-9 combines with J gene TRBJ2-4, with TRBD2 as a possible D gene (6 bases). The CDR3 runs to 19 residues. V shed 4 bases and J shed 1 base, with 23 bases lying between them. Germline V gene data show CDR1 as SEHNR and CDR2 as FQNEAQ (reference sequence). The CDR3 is CASSSHGGLLKAAKNIQYF. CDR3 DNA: TGTGCCAGCAGCTCCCATGGGGGACTGCTCAAGGCGGCCAAAAACATTCAGTACTTC.

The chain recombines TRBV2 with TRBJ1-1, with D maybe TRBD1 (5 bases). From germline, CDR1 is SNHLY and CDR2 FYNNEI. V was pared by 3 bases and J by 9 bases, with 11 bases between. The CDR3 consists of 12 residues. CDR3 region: CASSDPGTKAFF. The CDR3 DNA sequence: TGTGCCAGCAGTGATCCCGGGACCAAAGCTTTCTTT. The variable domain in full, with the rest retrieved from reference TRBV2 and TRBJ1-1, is EPEVTQTPSHQVTQMGQEVILRCVPISNHLYFYWYRQILGQKVEFLVSFYNNEISEKSEIFDDQFSVERPDGSNFTLKIRSTKLEDSAMYFCASSDPGTKAFFGQGTRLTVV.

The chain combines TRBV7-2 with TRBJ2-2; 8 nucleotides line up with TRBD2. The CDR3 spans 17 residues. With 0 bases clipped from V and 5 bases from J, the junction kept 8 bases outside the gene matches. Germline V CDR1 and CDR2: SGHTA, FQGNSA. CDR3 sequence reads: CASSLALAGRGTGELFF. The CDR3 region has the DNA TGTGCCAGCAGCTTAGCGTTAGCGGGGAGGGGAACCGGGGAGCTGTTTTTT. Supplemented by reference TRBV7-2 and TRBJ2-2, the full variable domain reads GAGVSQSPSNKVTEKGKDVELRCDPISGHTALYWYRQSLGQGLEFLIYFQGNSAPDKSGLPSDRFSAERTGGSVSTLTIQRTQQEDSAVYLCASSLALAGRGTGELFFGEGSRLTVL.

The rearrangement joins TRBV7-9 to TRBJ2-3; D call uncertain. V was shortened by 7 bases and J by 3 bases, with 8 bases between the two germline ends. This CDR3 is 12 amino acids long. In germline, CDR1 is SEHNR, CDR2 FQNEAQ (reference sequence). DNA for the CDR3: TGTGCCAGCATCGGTCCAACAGATACGCAGTATTTT. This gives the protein CASIGPTDTQYF.

CDR3 DNA: TGCGCCAGCAGCCAAGATCCAGGGGCCGGCCTAAATGAAAAACTGTTTTTT. This encodes CASSQDPGAGLNEKLFF. The chain has TRBV4-3 and TRBJ1-4; D is perhaps TRBD1 (6 bases). The CDR3 consists of 17 residues. Trimming pared 0 bases from V and 5 bases from J, leaving 16 bases between. CDR1 LGHNA and CDR2 YSLEER come from the germline V gene.

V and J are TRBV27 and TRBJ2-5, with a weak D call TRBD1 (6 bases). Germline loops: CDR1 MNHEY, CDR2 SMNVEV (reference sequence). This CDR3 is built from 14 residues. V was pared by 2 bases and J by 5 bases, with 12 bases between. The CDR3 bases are TGTGCCAGCAGTTTAAAGACAGGAGGCGAGACCCAGTACTTC. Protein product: CASSLKTGGETQYF.

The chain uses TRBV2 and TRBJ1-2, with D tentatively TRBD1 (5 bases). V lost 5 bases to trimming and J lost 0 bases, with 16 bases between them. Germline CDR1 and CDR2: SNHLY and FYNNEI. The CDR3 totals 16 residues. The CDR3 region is CASSLLLPRANYGYTF. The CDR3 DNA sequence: TGTGCCAGCAGTCTCCTCCTCCCCAGGGCTAACTATGGCTACACCTTC.